This is a list of T cell receptor beta chains from one sample in a study of vaccination effects on CD4 cells after COVID-19. Their target antigens are unknown. Sequencing was performed with immunoSEQ multiplex PCR; in TCRdb, only in-frame clones are kept and a portion is missing. The sample consists of about 79,000 clones, roughly 80% of them appearing once. The material was CD4+ T cells from PBMCs cultured with HCoV-229E spike peptides, obtained before COVID-19 vaccination. The receptors derive from a human donor who received a COVID-19 vaccine. The CDR3 runs from the conserved cysteine through the conserved F or W. D genes are given only for firm matches. Not all rows give a size; the values are once, few, many and, for expanded clones, a class.

j_call d_call clone_size v_call cdr3_aa cdr3_nt
TRBJ1-2 . . TRBV3-1/TRBV3-2 CASSHRPAAYTF TGTGCCAGCAGCCACCGTCCCGCTGCCTACACCTTC
TRBJ1-2 TRBD1 . TRBV19 CASQRRTGVGYGYTF TGTGCCAGCCAGAGGAGGACAGGGGTGGGCTATGGCTACACCTTC
TRBJ1-1 . few TRBV29-1 CSVVQLNTEAFF TGCAGCGTTGTTCAGTTGAACACTGAAGCTTTCTTT
TRBJ2-1 . few TRBV4-1 CASSQVYRTAGPSREQFF TGCGCCAGCAGCCAAGTCTATCGAACGGCAGGGCCATCACGGGAGCAGTTCTTC
TRBJ2-3 . . TRBV12-3/TRBV12-4 CASSFGGADTQYF TGTGCCAGCAGTTTTGGAGGGGCAGATACGCAGTATTTT
TRBJ1-4 . . TRBV25-1 CASSERDQGVATNEKLFF TGTGCCAGCAGTGAAAGAGATCAGGGAGTGGCAACTAATGAAAAACTGTTTTTT
TRBJ2-3 TRBD2 . TRBV10-2 CATRTSGGRDTQYF TGCGCCACCCGGACTAGCGGGGGGCGCGATACGCAGTATTTT
TRBJ2-3 . once TRBV7-2 CASIPLTRGGGADTQYF TGTGCCAGCATCCCGCTTACGAGGGGGGGCGGCGCAGATACGCAGTATTTT
TRBJ1-6 . . TRBV11-2 CASSSNSFNSPLHF TGTGCCAGCAGCTCTAACAGTTTTAATTCACCCCTCCACTTT
TRBJ2-3 . . TRBV5-8 CASSLATMASVSDTQYF TGTGCCAGCAGCTTGGCCACGATGGCTAGTGTGTCAGATACGCAGTATTTT
TRBJ1-1 . . TRBV2 CASSERPAFAFF TGTGCCAGCAGTGAGAGGCCGGCCTTTGCTTTCTTT
TRBJ1-4 . . TRBV30 CAWSVPRVDEKLFF TGTGCCTGGAGTGTCCCCAGGGTGGACGAAAAACTGTTTTTT
TRBJ1-1 . . TRBV19 CASSLTALNTEAFF TGTGCCAGTAGCCTCACAGCATTGAACACTGAAGCTTTCTTT